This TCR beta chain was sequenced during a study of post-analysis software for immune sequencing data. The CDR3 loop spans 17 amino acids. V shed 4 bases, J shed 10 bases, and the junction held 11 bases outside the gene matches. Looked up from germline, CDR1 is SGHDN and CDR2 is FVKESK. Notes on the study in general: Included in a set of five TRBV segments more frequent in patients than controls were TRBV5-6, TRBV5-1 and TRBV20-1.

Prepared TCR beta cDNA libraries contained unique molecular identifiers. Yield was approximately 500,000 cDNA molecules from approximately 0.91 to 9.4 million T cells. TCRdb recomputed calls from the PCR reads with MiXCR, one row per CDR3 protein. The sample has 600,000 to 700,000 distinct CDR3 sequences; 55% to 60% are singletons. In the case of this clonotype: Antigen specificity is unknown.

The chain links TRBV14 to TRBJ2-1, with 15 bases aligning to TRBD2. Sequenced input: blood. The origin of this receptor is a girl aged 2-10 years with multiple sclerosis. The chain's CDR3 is CASSPLGLAGGRGEQFF. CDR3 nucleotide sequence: TGTGCCAGCAGCCCGTTGGGACTAGCGGGAGGACGTGGGGAGCAGTTCTTC.